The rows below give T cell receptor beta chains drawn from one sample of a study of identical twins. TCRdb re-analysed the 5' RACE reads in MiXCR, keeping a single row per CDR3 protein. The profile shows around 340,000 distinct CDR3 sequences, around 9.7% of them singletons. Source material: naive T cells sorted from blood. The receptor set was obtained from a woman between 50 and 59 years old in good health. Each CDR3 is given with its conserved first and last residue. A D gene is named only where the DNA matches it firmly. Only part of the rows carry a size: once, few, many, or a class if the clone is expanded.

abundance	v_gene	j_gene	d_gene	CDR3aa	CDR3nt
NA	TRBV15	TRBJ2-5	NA	CATSPKTGGTQYF	TGTGCCACCAGCCCAAAGACGGGCGGGACCCAGTACTTC
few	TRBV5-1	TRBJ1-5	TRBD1	CASSSGQKNQPQHF	TGCGCCAGCAGCTCGGGACAGAAGAATCAGCCCCAGCATTTT
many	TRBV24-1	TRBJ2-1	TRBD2	CATSDGTGTNYNEQFF	TGTGCCACCAGTGATGGAACCGGGACTAACTACAATGAGCAGTTCTTC
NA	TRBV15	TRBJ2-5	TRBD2	CATSRDLAGEETQYF	TGTGCCACCAGCAGAGATTTGGCGGGAGAAGAGACCCAGTACTTC
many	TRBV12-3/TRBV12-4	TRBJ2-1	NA	CASLGGSNEQFF	TGTGCCAGCCTGGGGGGATCGAATGAGCAGTTCTTC
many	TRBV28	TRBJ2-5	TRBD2	CASSRGVQETQYF	TGTGCCAGCAGCCGGGGGGTCCAAGAGACCCAGTACTTC
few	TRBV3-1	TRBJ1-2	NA	CASSQVRYGYTF	TGTGCCAGCAGCCAAGTTCGCTATGGCTACACCTTC
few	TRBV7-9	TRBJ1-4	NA	CASSLWQGPTNEKLFF	TGTGCCAGCAGCTTATGGCAGGGGCCCACTAATGAAAAACTGTTTTTT
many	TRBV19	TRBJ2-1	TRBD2	CASSLGLEYNEQFF	TGTGCCAGTAGTTTGGGACTAGAGTACAATGAGCAGTTCTTC
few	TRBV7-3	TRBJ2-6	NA	CASSLSPGANVLTF	TGTGCCAGCAGCTTAAGTCCTGGGGCCAACGTCCTGACTTTC
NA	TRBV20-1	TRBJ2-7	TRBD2	CSASPSGRVDEQYF	TGCAGTGCTAGCCCTAGCGGGAGGGTAGACGAGCAGTACTTC
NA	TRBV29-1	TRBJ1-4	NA	CSVSQGEKLFF	TGCAGCGTATCGCAGGGCGAAAAACTGTTTTTT
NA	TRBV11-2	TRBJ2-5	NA	CASSLRGAKTQYF	TGTGCCAGCAGCTTAAGGGGGGCTAAGACCCAGTACTTC
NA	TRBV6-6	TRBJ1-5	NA	CASSQNQPQHF	TGTGCCAGCAGCCAAAATCAGCCCCAGCATTTT
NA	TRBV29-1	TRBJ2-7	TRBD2	CSARTSAYEQYF	TGCAGCGCGAGGACTAGCGCCTACGAGCAGTACTTC
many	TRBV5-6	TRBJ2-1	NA	CASSPLGGTSYNEQFF	TGTGCCAGCAGCCCACTCGGCGGGACTTCCTACAATGAGCAGTTCTTC
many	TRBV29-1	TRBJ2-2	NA	CSVDSPSPNTGELFF	TGCAGCGTCGATTCCCCATCCCCGAACACCGGGGAGCTGTTTTTT
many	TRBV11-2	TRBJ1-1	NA	CASSLEGSFTEAFF	TGTGCCAGCAGCTTAGAGGGTTCGTTCACTGAAGCTTTCTTT
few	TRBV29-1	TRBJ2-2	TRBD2	CSVEGTSGANTGELFF	TGCAGCGTTGAGGGGACTAGCGGGGCAAACACCGGGGAGCTGTTTTTT
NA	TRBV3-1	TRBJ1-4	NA	CASSPWGAKDEKLFF	TGTGCCAGCAGCCCCTGGGGGGCCAAGGATGAAAAACTGTTTTTT
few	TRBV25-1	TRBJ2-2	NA	CASSRGAVTGELFF	TGTGCCAGCAGTCGAGGGGCGGTCACCGGGGAGCTGTTTTTT
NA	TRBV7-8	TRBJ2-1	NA	CASSTSRSSYNEQFF	TGTGCCAGCAGCACCTCCAGGAGTTCCTACAATGAGCAGTTCTTC
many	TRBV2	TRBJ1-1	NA	CASTNRVNTEAFF	TGTGCCAGCACGAACAGGGTGAACACTGAAGCTTTCTTT
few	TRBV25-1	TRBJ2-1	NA	CASSESLLNNEQFF	TGTGCCAGCAGTGAATCCCTCCTTAACAATGAGCAGTTCTTC
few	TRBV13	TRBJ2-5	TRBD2	CASSLEGLGGVHETQYF	TGTGCCAGCAGCTTAGAAGGACTCGGGGGGGTCCATGAGACCCAGTACTTC
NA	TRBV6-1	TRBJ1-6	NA	CASSEAPRGSPLHF	TGTGCCAGCAGTGAAGCCCCGCGGGGATCACCCCTCCACTTT
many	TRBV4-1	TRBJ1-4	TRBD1	CASSTQDRASTNEKLFF	TGCGCCAGCAGTACCCAGGACAGGGCCTCGACTAATGAAAAACTGTTTTTT
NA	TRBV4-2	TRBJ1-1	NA	CASSPYEGGTEAFF	TGTGCCAGCAGCCCTTACGAGGGAGGAACTGAAGCTTTCTTT
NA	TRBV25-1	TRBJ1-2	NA	CASSDGGVTDYGYTF	TGTGCCAGCAGTGACGGAGGGGTGACGGACTATGGCTACACCTTC
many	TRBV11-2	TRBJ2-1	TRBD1	CASSPSPNRGSYNEQFF	TGTGCCAGCAGCCCATCTCCGAACAGGGGCTCCTACAATGAGCAGTTCTTC
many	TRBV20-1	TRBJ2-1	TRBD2	CSARDPGGRLNEQFF	TGCAGTGCTAGAGATCCGGGGGGGAGGCTCAATGAGCAGTTCTTC
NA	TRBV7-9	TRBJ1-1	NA	CASSLELGDCSF	TGTGCCAGCAGCTTAGAACTAGGTGACTGTTCGTTT
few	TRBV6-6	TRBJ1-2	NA	CASTEQGESYGYTF	TGTGCCAGCACCGAACAGGGAGAAAGCTATGGCTACACCTTC
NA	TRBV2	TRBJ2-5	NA	CASMGVRGTQYF	TGTGCCAGCATGGGCGTCCGTGGGACCCAGTACTTC
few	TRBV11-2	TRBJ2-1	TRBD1	CASSTRTGSHNEQFF	TGTGCCAGCAGCACAAGGACAGGGTCCCACAATGAGCAGTTCTTC
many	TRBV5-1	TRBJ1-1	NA	CASSLASPAGTEAFF	TGCGCCAGCAGCTTGGCCAGTCCTGCGGGCACTGAAGCTTTCTTT
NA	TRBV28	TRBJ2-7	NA	CASSRFQEQYF	TGTGCCAGCAGTAGATTTCAGGAGCAGTACTTC
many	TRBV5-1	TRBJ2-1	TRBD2	CASSLGLAGYNEQFF	TGTGCCAGCAGCCTAGGACTAGCGGGATACAATGAGCAGTTCTTC
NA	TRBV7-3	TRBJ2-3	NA	CASRLGGSTDTQYF	TGTGCCAGCAGGCTCGGGGGCTCCACAGATACGCAGTATTTT
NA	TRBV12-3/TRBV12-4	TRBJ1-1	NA	CASSKRREAFF	TGTGCCAGCAGCAAAAGACGGGAAGCTTTCTTT
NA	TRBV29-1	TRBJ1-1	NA	CSGKNTEAFF	TGCAGCGGGAAGAACACTGAAGCTTTCTTT
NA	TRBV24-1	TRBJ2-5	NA	CATSDPPQEGETQYF	TGTGCCACCAGTGACCCCCCCCAGGAAGGAGAGACCCAGTACTTC
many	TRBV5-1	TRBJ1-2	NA	CASRDTRGRIYGYTF	TGCGCCAGCCGGGACACGCGGGGGCGAATCTATGGCTACACCTTC
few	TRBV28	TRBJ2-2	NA	CASSLGTQNTGELFF	TGTGCCAGCAGTTTAGGGACTCAGAACACCGGGGAGCTGTTTTTT
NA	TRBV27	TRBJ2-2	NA	CASSHNSNTGELFF	TGTGCCAGCAGTCACAACTCGAACACCGGGGAGCTGTTTTTT
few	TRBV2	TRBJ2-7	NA	CASRSDINEQYF	TGTGCCAGCAGGTCTGACATAAACGAGCAGTACTTC
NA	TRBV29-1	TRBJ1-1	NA	CSADGMNTEAFF	TGCAGCGCCGACGGTATGAACACTGAAGCTTTCTTT
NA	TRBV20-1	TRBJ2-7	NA	CSARGTAEQYF	TGCAGTGCCCGAGGTACAGCCGAGCAGTACTTC
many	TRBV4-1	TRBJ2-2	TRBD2	CASSPGTSRTTGELFF	TGCGCCAGCAGCCCAGGGACTAGCAGAACGACCGGGGAGCTGTTTTTT
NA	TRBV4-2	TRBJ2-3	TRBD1	CASSQDGGQASTDTQYF	TGTGCCAGCAGCCAAGATGGCGGACAGGCCAGCACAGATACGCAGTATTTT
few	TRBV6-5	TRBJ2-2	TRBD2	CASSLLASNTGELFF	TGTGCCAGCAGCCTACTAGCGTCGAACACCGGGGAGCTGTTTTTT
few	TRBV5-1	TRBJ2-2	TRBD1	CASSPGQGHGELFF	TGCGCCAGCAGCCCGGGACAGGGGCACGGGGAGCTGTTTTTT
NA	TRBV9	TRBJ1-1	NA	CASSPFQGGGDTEAFF	TGTGCCAGCAGCCCCTTCCAGGGTGGGGGTGACACTGAAGCTTTCTTT